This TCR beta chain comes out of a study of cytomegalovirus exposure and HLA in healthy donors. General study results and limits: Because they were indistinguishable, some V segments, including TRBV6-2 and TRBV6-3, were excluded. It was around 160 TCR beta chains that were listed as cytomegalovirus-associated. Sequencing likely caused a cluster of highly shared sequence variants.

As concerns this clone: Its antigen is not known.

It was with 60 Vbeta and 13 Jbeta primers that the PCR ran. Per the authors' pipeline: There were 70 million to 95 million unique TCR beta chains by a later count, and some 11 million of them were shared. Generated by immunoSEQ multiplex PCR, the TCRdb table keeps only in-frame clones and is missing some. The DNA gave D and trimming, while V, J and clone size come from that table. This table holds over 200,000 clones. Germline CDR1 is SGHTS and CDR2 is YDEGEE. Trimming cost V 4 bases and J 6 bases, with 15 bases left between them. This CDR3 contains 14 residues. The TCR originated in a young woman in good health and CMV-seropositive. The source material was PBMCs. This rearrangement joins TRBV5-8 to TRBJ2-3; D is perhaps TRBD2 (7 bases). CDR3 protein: CASSLAGAYDTQYF. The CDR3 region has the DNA TGTGCCAGCAGCCTCGCGGGGGCCTACGATACGCAGTATTTT.